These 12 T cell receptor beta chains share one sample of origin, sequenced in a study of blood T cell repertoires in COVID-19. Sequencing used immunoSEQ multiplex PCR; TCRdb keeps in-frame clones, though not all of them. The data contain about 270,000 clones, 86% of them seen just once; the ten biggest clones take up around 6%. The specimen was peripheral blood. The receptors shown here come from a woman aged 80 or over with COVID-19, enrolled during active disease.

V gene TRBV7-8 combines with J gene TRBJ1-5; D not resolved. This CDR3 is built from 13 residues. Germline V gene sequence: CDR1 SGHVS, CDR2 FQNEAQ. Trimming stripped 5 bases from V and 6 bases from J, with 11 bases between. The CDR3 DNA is TGTGCCAGCAGCCCCCCGGGTAGTCAGCCCCAGCATTTT. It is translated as CASSPPGSQPQHF.

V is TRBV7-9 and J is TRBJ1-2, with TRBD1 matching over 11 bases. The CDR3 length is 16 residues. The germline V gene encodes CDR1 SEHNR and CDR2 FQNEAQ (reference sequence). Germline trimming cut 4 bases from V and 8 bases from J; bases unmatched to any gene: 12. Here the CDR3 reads CASSSTAGQGARGYTF. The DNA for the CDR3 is TGTGCCAGCAGCTCCACCGCTGGACAGGGGGCGAGAGGCTACACCTTC. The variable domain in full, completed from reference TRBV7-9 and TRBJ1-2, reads DTGVSQNPRHKITKRGQNVTFRCDPISEHNRLYWYRQTLGQGPEFLTYFQNEAQLEKSRLLSDRFSAERPKGSFSTLEIQRTEQGDSAMYLCASSSTAGQGARGYTFGSGTRLTVV.

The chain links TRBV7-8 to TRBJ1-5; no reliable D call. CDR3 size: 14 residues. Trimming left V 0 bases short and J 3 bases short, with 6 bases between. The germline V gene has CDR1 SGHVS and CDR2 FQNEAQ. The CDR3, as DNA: TGTGCCAGCAGCTTAGCGCAGGACAATCAGCCCCAGCATTTT. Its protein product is CASSLAQDNQPQHF. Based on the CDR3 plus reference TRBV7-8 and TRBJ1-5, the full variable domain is GAGVSQSPRYKVAKRGQDVALRCDPISGHVSLFWYQQALGQGPEFLTYFQNEAQLDKSGLPSDRFFAERPEGSVSTLKIQRTQQEDSAVYLCASSLAQDNQPQHFGDGTRLSIL.

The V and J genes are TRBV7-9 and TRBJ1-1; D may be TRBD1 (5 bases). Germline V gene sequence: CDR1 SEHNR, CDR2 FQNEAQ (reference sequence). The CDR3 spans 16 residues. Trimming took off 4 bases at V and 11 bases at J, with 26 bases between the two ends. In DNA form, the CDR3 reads TGTGCCAGCAGCTCCTACGGCACCGGGGACTTTGTGATGGCTTTCTTT. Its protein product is CASSSYGTGDFVMAFF.

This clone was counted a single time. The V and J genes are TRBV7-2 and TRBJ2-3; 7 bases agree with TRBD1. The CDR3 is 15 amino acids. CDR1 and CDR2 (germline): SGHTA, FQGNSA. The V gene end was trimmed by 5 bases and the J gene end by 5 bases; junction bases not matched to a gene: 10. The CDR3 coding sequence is TGTGCCAGCAGCCGTCCGACAGGGCCCCAAGATACGCAGTATTTT. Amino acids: CASSRPTGPQDTQYF.

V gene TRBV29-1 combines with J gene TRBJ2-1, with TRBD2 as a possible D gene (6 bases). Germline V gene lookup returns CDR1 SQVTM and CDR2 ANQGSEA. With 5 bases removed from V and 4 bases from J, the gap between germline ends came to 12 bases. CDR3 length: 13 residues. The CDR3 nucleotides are TGCAGCGTTTTGCGGGAACCTTACAATGAGCAGTTCTTC. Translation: CSVLREPYNEQFF.

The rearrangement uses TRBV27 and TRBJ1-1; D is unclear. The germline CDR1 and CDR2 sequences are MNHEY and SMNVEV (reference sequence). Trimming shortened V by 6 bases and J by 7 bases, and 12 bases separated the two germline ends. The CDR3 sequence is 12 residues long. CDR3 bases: TGTGCCAGCAGAACGGGAGATCTTGAAGCTTTCTTT. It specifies CASRTGDLEAFF.

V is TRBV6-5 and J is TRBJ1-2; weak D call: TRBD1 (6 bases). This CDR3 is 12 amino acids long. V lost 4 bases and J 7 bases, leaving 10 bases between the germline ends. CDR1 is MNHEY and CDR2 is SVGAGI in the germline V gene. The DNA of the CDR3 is TGTGCCAGCAGTTCCTCCAGGGGTGGCTACACCTTC. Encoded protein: CASSSSRGGYTF.

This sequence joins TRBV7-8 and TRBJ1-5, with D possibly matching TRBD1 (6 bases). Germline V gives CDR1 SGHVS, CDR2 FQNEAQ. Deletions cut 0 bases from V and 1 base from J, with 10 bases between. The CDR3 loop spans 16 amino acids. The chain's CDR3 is CASSLAGAGSNQPQHF. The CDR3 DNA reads TGTGCCAGCAGCTTAGCGGGGGCGGGCAGCAATCAGCCCCAGCATTTT.

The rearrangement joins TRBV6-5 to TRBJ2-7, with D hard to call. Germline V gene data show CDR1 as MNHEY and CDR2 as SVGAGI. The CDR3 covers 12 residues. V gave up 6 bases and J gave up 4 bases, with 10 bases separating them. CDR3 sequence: CASSTAGYEQYV. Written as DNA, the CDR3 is TGTGCCAGCAGCACCGCAGGTTACGAGCAGTACGTC.

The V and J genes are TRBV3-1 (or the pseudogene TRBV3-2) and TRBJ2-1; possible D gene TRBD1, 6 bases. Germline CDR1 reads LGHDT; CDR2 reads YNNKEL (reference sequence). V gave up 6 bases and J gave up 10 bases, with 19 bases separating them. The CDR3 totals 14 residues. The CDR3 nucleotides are TGTGCCAGCAGTAAGACAGGCGACTACAGGGAGCAGTTCTTC. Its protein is CASSKTGDYREQFF.

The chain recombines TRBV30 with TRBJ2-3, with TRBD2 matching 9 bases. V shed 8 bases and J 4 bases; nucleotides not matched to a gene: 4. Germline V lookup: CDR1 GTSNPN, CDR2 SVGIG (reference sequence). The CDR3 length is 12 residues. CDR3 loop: CARGGGADTQYF. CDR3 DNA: TGTGCCCGCGGGGGGGGCGCAGATACGCAGTATTTT.